This note documents a single TCR beta chain sequence. The sample originates from a study of control samples from healthy donors and cancer patients. Assay used: immunoSEQ multiplex PCR; TCRdb lists only in-frame clones, some missing. The sample includes more than 100,000 clones, 85% to 90% seen only once; the top ten take under 20%. V was shortened by 0 bases and J by 7 bases, with 21 bases between the two germline ends. Germline V lookup: CDR1 MNHNS, CDR2 SASEGT. The CDR3 covers 17 residues. What was sequenced was PBMCs. This sequence originates from a man aged 60 to 75 with lung cancer. This chain connects TRBV6-1 to TRBJ1-2; maybe TRBD1 (5 bases). Here the CDR3 DNA reads TGTGCCAGCAGTGAAGCATGGTCGGGACTGAGGGATCGTGGCTACACCTTC. It codes for CASSEAWSGLRDRGYTF.